The source of this T cell receptor beta chain is a study of T cell responses to AZD1222 COVID-19 vaccine. The study's findings and limits: Increased Spike-specific TCR breadth and depth were observed after two AZD1222 doses. White British donors predominated, females outnumbered males, and clonal diversity was possibly underestimated. Only a handful of AZD1222 recipients, several in all, had baseline seropositivity.

Trimming shortened V by 0 bases and J by 7 bases, and 7 bases separated the two germline ends. CDR3 length: 13 residues. Germline CDR1 reads LGHDT; CDR2 reads YNNKEL (reference sequence). With respect to this clone: The antigen remains unidentified.

Some clones are missing from TCRdb's copy, which holds only in-frame ones; the method was immunoSEQ multiplex PCR. The sample carries about 94,000 clones, approximately 87% recorded once. The sequences come from peripheral blood, collected 28 days after the second AZD1222 dose. This TCR came from an adult who received the AZD1222 COVID-19 vaccine. V is TRBV3-1 (or the pseudogene TRBV3-2) and J is TRBJ1-5; no clear D gene. The CDR3 spells CASSQDTGQPQHF. CDR3 bases: TGTGCCAGCAGCCAAGATACTGGACAGCCCCAGCATTTT.